The 20 T cell receptor beta chains presented below share a single source sample, sequenced in a study of identical twins. MiXCR, run by TCRdb on the 5' RACE reads, gives a single entry per CDR3 protein. The table has around 250,000 distinct CDR3 sequences, roughly an eighth seen once. The same data also went into a second study, on yellow fever vaccine responses in identical twins.

Specimen: memory (CD45RO+) T cells sorted from blood. The receptors come from a woman between 18 and 30 years old in good health.

This clonotype was seen only a few times. The V and J genes are TRBV3-1 and TRBJ1-2; TRBD1 might be the D (6 bases). V lost 3 bases to trimming and J lost 7 bases, with 18 bases between them. The CDR3 covers 15 residues. CDR1 and CDR2 (germline): LGHDT, YNNKEL (reference sequence). Here the CDR3 DNA reads TGTGCCAGCAGCCATCCCAGGCTCAGGGGAGGTGGCTACACCTTC. Protein: CASSHPRLRGGGYTF.

In its sample, this clonotype was seen many times. The V gene is TRBV14, the J gene TRBJ1-1, with no clear D. Germline CDR1 reads SGHDN; CDR2 reads FVKESK. This CDR3 is built from 12 residues. The V end was cut by 4 bases, the J end by 2 bases, with 5 bases between. In nucleotides, the CDR3 is TGTGCCAGCAGCCCGGTCAACACTGAAGCTTTCTTT. Protein sequence: CASSPVNTEAFF.

This clonotype was counted only a few times. V gene TRBV7-9 combines with J gene TRBJ2-7, with a weak D call TRBD1 (6 bases). This CDR3 comprises 15 residues. The V gene's germline CDR1 is SEHNR and CDR2 FQNEAQ (reference sequence). The V gene lost 5 bases and the J gene lost 2 bases, with 16 bases spanning the gap. In DNA, the CDR3 is TGTGCCAGCAGCCAAAACCGGGACACAACCTACGAGCAGTACTTC. Translating it yields CASSQNRDTTYEQYF.

This chain connects TRBV27 to TRBJ2-3, with D maybe TRBD2 (7 bases). V shed 7 bases and J shed 2 bases, with 16 bases lying between them. CDR3 length equals 15 residues. Germline CDR1 is MNHEY and CDR2 is SMNVEV (reference sequence). The DNA of the CDR3 is TGTGCCAGCAAACTTGGGGGGGCTAACACAGATACGCAGTATTTT. As protein: CASKLGGANTDTQYF.

The table lists this clonotype with many counts. This chain connects TRBV12-3 or TRBV12-4 to TRBJ1-2; TRBD1 might be the D (6 bases). The CDR3 contains 12 residues. V was clipped by 6 bases and J by 2 bases, with 7 bases between them. Here the CDR3 reads CASSQGNYGYTF. The CDR3 region has the DNA TGTGCCAGCAGCCAGGGGAACTATGGCTACACCTTC.

In this sample, this clonotype turned up a few times. V and J are TRBV29-1 and TRBJ2-5, with D maybe TRBD2 (6 bases). This CDR3 comprises 12 residues. The V end was cut by 6 bases, the J end by 2 bases, with 10 bases between. Per germline, CDR1 SQVTM and CDR2 ANQGSEA. CDR3 sequence reads: CSVLGGQETQYF. The DNA for the CDR3 is TGCAGCGTCCTCGGAGGGCAAGAGACCCAGTACTTC.

V usage is TRBV11-2 and J usage is TRBJ2-3, with unresolved D. V lost 0 bases, J lost 2 bases, and 9 bases lay in between. The CDR3 covers 15 residues. The germline gives CDR1 SGHAT, CDR2 FQNNGV. CDR3 amino acids: CASSLERSLTDTQYF. CDR3 coding DNA: TGTGCCAGCAGCTTAGAGCGATCCCTCACAGATACGCAGTATTTT.

Many counts were recorded for this clonotype. The rearrangement uses TRBV11-2 and TRBJ1-1; 9 bases align to TRBD1. The V gene's germline CDR1 is SGHAT and CDR2 FQNNGV. The CDR3 loop spans 14 amino acids. After removal of 5 bases from V and 4 bases from J, the junction contained 5 bases not matched to a gene. CDR3 coding DNA: TGTGCCAGCAGCCCTCGGGACAGGGTCACTGAAGCTTTCTTT. Amino acids: CASSPRDRVTEAFF.

The sample holds a few counts of this clonotype. The chain is built from TRBV18 and TRBJ2-3; D gene ambiguous. V was shortened by 3 bases and J by 4 bases, with 8 bases between the two germline ends. The CDR3 runs to 13 residues. From germline, CDR1 is KGHSH and CDR2 LQKENI. CDR3 nucleotides: TGTGCCAGCTCACCGAACTACGCAGATACGCAGTATTTT. Residues: CASSPNYADTQYF.

This clonotype was counted between two and nine times. The chain carries TRBV11-2 and TRBJ2-3; no firm D call. Germline CDR1 reads SGHAT; CDR2 reads FQNNGV. V gave up 3 bases and J gave up 4 bases, with 8 bases separating them. The CDR3 sequence is 13 residues long. CDR3 bases: TGTGCCAGCAGCTTTGGGTCGGCAGATACGCAGTATTTT. This sequence encodes CASSFGSADTQYF.

This clonotype was counted many times. The chain is built from TRBV11-2 and TRBJ2-1, with 10 bases fitting TRBD1. The V gene's germline CDR1 is SGHAT and CDR2 FQNNGV. This CDR3 is built from 19 residues. J was trimmed by 3 bases and V by 2 bases; bases with no gene match: 13. CDR3 sequence (DNA): TGTGCCAGCAGCTTACGGCCCCAAACCGGGACAGGGGTCTACAATGAGCAGTTCTTC. Its protein is CASSLRPQTGTGVYNEQFF.

Concerning this clonotype: The junction shows a germline mismatch at one end, possibly a read error. The rearrangement links TRBV20-1 to TRBJ2-1, with D tentatively TRBD2 (5 bases). Germline CDR1 DFQATT, CDR2 SNEGSKA (reference sequence). The CDR3 length is 17 residues. CDR3 nucleotides: TGCTGTGCTAGATCCGTCAAAGCGGAGTATCGCTACAATGAGCAGTTCTTC. Its protein is CCARSVKAEYRYNEQFF.

This clonotype was observed a handful of times. CDR3 protein: CAIGYWAGDYEQYF. DNA of the CDR3: TGTGCCATCGGATATTGGGCGGGGGACTACGAGCAGTACTTC. V and J are TRBV2 and TRBJ2-7; 7 positions agree with TRBD2. The V gene's germline CDR1 is SNHLY and CDR2 FYNNEI. Trimming took 10 bases from V and 3 from J; bases not matched to a gene: 12. The CDR3 length is 14 residues.

This clonotype was detected many times. The CDR3 DNA sequence: TGTGCCAGCAGGGCCTCAGGGGGGAACACTGAAGCTTTCTTT. This translates into CASRASGGNTEAFF. The rearrangement links TRBV28 to TRBJ1-1, with 7 bases matching TRBD1. The CDR3 runs to 14 residues. Germline V gene lookup returns CDR1 MDHEN and CDR2 SYDVKM. V shed 6 bases, J shed 1 base, and the junction held 5 bases outside the gene matches. The full variable domain, its missing parts supplied by reference TRBV28 and TRBJ1-1, is DVKVTQSSRYLVKRTGEKVFLECVQDMDHENMFWYRQDPGLGLRLIYFSYDVKMKEKGDIPEGYSVSREKKERFSLILESASTNQTSMYLCASRASGGNTEAFFGQGTRLTVV.

This clonotype was detected many times. The chain recombines TRBV6-2 or TRBV6-3 with TRBJ2-2; the D gene is possibly TRBD1 (5 bases). This CDR3 region has 14 residues. CDR1 is MNHEY, CDR2 SVGEGT, per germline. With 5 bases removed from V and 4 bases from J, the gap between germline ends came to 11 bases. This chain's CDR3 is CASSSGQATGELFF. The CDR3 bases are TGTGCCAGCAGTAGTGGACAAGCCACCGGGGAGCTGTTTTTT.

The gene calls are TRBV11-3 and TRBJ2-7, with D possibly TRBD2 on 5 matching bases. The CDR3 totals 17 residues. The germline V gene encodes CDR1 SGHNT and CDR2 YENEEA. The V and J ends lost 7 bases and 5 bases respectively, with 27 bases between them. The CDR3 nucleotides are TGTGCCAGCACAAACGCGGTGGGCGGGCCACCACATCACGAGCAGTACTTC. As protein: CASTNAVGGPPHHEQYF.

This clonotype was counted between two and nine times. This rearrangement joins TRBV18 to TRBJ2-2; D gene uncertain. Trimming left V 3 bases short and J 6 bases short, with 11 bases between. The length of the CDR3 is 14 residues. Germline V lookup: CDR1 KGHSH, CDR2 LQKENI. The CDR3 is CASSPNLDAGELFF. As DNA, the CDR3 is TGTGCCAGCTCACCCAACTTGGATGCCGGGGAGCTGTTTTTT.

In its sample, this clonotype was seen a few times. CDR3: CASGNPGTVNEKLFF. The CDR3 coding sequence is TGTGCCAGCGGCAACCCTGGGACGGTCAATGAAAAACTGTTTTTT. V and J are TRBV7-2 and TRBJ1-4; the D gene is possibly TRBD1 (5 bases). V lost 8 bases and J 5 bases, leaving 18 bases between the germline ends. This CDR3 has 15 residues. The germline V gene encodes CDR1 SGHTA and CDR2 FQGNSA.

CDR3 DNA: TGCAGGGCGAGTCGACTAGCGGGATTCACAGATACGCAGTATTTT. It specifies CRASRLAGFTDTQYF. This chain connects TRBV20-1 to TRBJ2-3, with 11 bases matching TRBD2. The CDR3 sequence is 15 residues long. CDR1 and CDR2 (germline): DFQATT, SNEGSKA (reference sequence).

The table lists this clonotype with many counts. This chain uses TRBV30 with TRBJ1-6; 7 bases map to TRBD1. This CDR3 region has 14 residues. Germline V CDR1 and CDR2: GTSNPN, SVGIG (reference sequence). The V segment lost 4 bases and the J segment 10 bases; nucleotides outside the gene matches: 10. The CDR3 DNA reads TGTGCCTGGACCCGGACAGGCCCAGAGTCACCCCTCCACTTT. Translating gives CAWTRTGPESPLHF.